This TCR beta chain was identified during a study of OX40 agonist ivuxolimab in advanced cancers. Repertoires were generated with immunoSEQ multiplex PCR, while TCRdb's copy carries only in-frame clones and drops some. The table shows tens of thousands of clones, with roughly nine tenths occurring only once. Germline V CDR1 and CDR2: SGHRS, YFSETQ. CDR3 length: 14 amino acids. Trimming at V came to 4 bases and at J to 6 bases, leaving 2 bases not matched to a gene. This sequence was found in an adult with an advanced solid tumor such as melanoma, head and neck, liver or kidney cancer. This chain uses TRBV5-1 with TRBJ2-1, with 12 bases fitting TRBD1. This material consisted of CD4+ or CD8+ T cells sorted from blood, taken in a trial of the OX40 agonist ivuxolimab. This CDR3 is CASSTGQGANEQFF. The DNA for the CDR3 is TGCGCCAGCAGCACGGGACAGGGGGCCAATGAGCAGTTCTTC.